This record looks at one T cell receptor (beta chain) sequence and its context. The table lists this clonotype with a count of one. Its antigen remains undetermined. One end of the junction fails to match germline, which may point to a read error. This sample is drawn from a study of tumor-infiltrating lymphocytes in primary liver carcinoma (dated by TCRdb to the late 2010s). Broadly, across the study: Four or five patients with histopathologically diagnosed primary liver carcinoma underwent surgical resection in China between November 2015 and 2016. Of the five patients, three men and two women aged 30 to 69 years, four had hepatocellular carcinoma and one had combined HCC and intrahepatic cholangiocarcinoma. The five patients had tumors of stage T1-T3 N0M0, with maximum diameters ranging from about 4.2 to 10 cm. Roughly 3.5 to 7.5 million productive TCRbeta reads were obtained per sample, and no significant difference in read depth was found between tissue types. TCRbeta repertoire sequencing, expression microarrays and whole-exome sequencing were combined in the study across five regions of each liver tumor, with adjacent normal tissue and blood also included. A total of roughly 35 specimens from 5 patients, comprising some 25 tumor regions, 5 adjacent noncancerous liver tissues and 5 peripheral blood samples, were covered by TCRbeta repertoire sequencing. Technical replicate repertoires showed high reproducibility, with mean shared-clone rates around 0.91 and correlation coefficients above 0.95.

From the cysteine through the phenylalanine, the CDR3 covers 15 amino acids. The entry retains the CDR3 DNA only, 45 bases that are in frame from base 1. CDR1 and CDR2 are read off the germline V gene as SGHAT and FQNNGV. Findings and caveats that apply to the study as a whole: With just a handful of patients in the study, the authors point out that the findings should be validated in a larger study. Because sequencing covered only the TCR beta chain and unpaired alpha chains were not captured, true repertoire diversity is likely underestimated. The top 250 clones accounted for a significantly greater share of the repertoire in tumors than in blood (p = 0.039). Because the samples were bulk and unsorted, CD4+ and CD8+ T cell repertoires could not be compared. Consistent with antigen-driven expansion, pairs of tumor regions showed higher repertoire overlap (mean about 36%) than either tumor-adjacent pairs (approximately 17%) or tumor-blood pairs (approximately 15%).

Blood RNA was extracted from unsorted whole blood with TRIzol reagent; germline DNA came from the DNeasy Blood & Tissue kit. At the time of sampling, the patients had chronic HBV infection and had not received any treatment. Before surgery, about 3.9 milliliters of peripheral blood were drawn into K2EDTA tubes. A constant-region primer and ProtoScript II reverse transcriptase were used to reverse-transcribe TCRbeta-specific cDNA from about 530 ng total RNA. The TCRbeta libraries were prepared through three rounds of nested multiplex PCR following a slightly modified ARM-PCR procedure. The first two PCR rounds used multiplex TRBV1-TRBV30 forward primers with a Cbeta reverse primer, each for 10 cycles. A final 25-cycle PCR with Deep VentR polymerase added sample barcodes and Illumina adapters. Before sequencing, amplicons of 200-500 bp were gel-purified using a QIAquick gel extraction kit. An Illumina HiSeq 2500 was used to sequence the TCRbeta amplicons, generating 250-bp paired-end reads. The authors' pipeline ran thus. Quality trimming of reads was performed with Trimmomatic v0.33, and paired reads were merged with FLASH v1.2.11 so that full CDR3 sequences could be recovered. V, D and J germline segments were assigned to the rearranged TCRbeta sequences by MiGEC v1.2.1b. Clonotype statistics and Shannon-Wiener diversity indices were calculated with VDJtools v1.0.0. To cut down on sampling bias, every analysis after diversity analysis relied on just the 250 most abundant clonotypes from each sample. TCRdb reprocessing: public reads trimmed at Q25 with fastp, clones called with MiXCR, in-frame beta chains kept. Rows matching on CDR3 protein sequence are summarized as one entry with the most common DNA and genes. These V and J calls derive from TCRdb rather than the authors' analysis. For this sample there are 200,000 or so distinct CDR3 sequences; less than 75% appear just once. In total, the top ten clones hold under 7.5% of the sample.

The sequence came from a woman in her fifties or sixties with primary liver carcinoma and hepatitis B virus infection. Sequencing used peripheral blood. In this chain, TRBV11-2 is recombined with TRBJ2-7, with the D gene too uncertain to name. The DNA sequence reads TGTGTCAGCAGTTCAGATCCCGCCCCGACCACTGGCCGGTACTTC. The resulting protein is CVSSSDPAPTTGRYF.